This note documents a single T cell receptor beta chain sequence. Its antigen is still unknown. This sample is part of a study of cytotoxic CD8 clonotypes in ibrutinib-treated CLL. In the study overall: Among the samples, the mean was about 250,000 productive templates and roughly 100,000 productive rearrangements.

Findings of the study overall: Clonality increased with ibrutinib response but returned toward baseline at progression.

Sequencing used immunoSEQ multiplex PCR; TCRdb keeps in-frame clones, though not all of them. The sample has tens of thousands of clones, 55% to 70% seen once; the top ten hold just over 20%. CDR1 SGHRS and CDR2 YFSETQ come from the germline V gene. V shed 3 bases and J shed 4 bases, with 7 bases lying between them. The CDR3 totals 12 residues. The receptor was derived from a human donor with chronic lymphocytic leukemia. This chain uses TRBV5-1 with TRBJ1-1; D not resolved. Sample: PBMCs, taken after 24 months of ibrutinib treatment. The CDR3 DNA sequence: TGCGCCAGCAGCTCCCGGGGCACTGAAGCTTTCTTT. This sequence encodes CASSSRGTEAFF.